These 31 T cell receptor beta chains share one sample of origin, sequenced in a study of regulatory T cells in long-lasting Graves disease. Time point here: newly diagnosed GD, antithyroid drugs for less than 3 months. Researchers made the TCR library from RNA that was extracted from PBMCs. The TCR beta library used iRepertoire HTBI primers with Arm-PCR amplification of CDR3. TCRdb reprocessed the multiplex PCR reads with MiXCR, giving one entry per CDR3 protein. The data hold 450,000 to 600,000 distinct CDR3 sequences, with about 14% observed a single time. The same specimen was also included in a second study, on T cells in Graves' hyperthyroidism and ophthalmopathy.

The starting material was peripheral blood mononuclear cells (PBMCs), obtained at new diagnosis, from a patient treated with antithyroid drugs. The receptors derive from a man aged 25-40 years with Graves disease.

The CDR3 DNA reads as TGTGCCAGCAGCTTGGGGAACAGGGGACCAGATACGCAGTATTTT. Translated, it gives CASSLGNRGPDTQYF. V gene TRBV11-2 combines with J gene TRBJ2-3; 7 bases line up with TRBD1. The CDR3 totals 15 residues. V trimming: 3 bases; J trimming: 4 bases; junction bases outside the gene matches: 7. The germline V gene encodes CDR1 SGHAT and CDR2 FQNNGV. The full variable domain, completed using reference TRBV11-2 and TRBJ2-3, is EAGVAQSPRYKIIEKRQSVAFWCNPISGHATLYWYQQILGQGPKLLIQFQNNGVVDDSQLPKDRFSAERLKGVDSTLKIQPAKLEDSAVYLCASSLGNRGPDTQYFGPGTRLTVL.

The gene calls are TRBV20-1 and TRBJ1-5, with TRBD1 matching 10 bases. The CDR3 runs to 14 residues. Losses at the gene ends were 7 bases for V and 11 bases for J; bases not matched to a gene: 14. Per germline, CDR1 DFQATT and CDR2 SNEGSKA (reference sequence). The CDR3 loop is CSVRSGQGPLAQHF. DNA of the CDR3: TGCAGTGTCAGATCGGGACAGGGGCCCTTGGCCCAGCATTTT.

V usage is TRBV5-1 and J usage is TRBJ2-2; unclear D gene. The ends were cut back, 0 bases at V and 6 bases at J, with 6 bases in the middle. Germline V gene data show CDR1 as SGHRS and CDR2 as YFSETQ. This CDR3 region has 13 residues. This CDR3 is CASSLGSSGELFF. The CDR3 region has the DNA TGCGCCAGCAGCTTGGGCTCGTCCGGGGAGCTGTTTTTT.

This clonotype was counted at least ten times. The chain carries TRBV11-1 and TRBJ2-4, with no clear D. This CDR3 has 14 amino acids. The V and J ends lost 5 bases and 0 bases respectively, with 8 bases between them. Germline V CDR1 and CDR2: SGHAT, FQDESV (reference sequence). As DNA, the CDR3 is TGTGCCAGCAGCACCGGAATAGCCAAAAACATTCAGTACTTC. Its translation is CASSTGIAKNIQYF.

CDR3 in amino acids: CASSDRGQGLTYEQYF. In DNA, the CDR3 is TGTGCCAGCAGTGACCGAGGACAGGGGCTAACCTACGAGCAGTACTTC. J is TRBJ2-7 and V is TRBV25-1; 9 bases are shared with TRBD1. CDR3 size: 16 residues. V trimming: 3 bases; J trimming: 2 bases; junction bases outside the gene matches: 8. Looked up from germline, CDR1 is MGHDK and CDR2 is SYGVNS.

This chain's CDR3 is CSARSQGRNIQYF. The CDR3 bases are TGCAGTGCTAGGAGTCAGGGGAGAAACATTCAGTACTTC. This chain uses TRBV20-1 with TRBJ2-1; D possibly corresponds to TRBD1 (6 bases). Gene TRBJ2-4 matches the end of the DNA better, so the J call may be wrong. Germline CDR1 is DFQATT and CDR2 is SNEGSKA (reference sequence). The length of the CDR3 is 13 residues.

J is TRBJ2-1 and V is TRBV20-1; 9 bases fit TRBD2. CDR3 length equals 14 residues. Losses at the gene ends were 3 bases for V and 4 bases for J; bases not matched to a gene: 4. The germline gives CDR1 DFQATT, CDR2 SNEGSKA (reference sequence). The CDR3 protein is CSASASGVYNEQFF. The CDR3 coding sequence is TGCAGTGCTAGCGCTAGCGGGGTATACAATGAGCAGTTCTTC.

This clonotype was seen many times. This chain links TRBV12-3 or TRBV12-4 with TRBJ2-1; 8 bases agree with TRBD2. CDR3 length equals 17 residues. The J segment lost 10 bases and the V segment lost 6 bases, leaving 20 bases of the junction unmatched. CDR3 region: CASSPGSGGPISDEQFF. Written as DNA, the CDR3 is TGTGCCAGCAGCCCCGGGTCGGGAGGGCCGATATCTGACGAGCAGTTCTTC.

This clonotype was seen repeatedly, ten times or more. The chain has TRBV30 and TRBJ2-2; no definite D call. Germline CDR1 is GTSNPN and CDR2 is SVGIG (reference sequence). The CDR3 consists of 13 residues. Between the trimmed V and J ends, which lost 0 bases and 4 bases, there was a span of 6 bases. CDR3 protein: CAWSVHGTGELFF. In DNA form, the CDR3 reads TGTGCCTGGAGTGTACATGGCACCGGGGAGCTGTTTTTT.

This clonotype was counted ten times or more. The V call is TRBV6-1, the J call TRBJ1-5; D possibly corresponds to TRBD1 (5 bases). There are 15 residues in the CDR3. CDR1 and CDR2 (germline): MNHNS, SASEGT. Trimming shortened V by 1 base and J by 1 base, and 8 bases separated the two germline ends. The CDR3 protein is CASSEGGRSNQPQHF. The CDR3 DNA sequence: TGTGCCAGCAGTGAAGGGGGCAGGAGCAATCAGCCCCAGCATTTT.

The chain joins TRBV5-4 to TRBJ2-7; TRBD1 might be the D (8 bases). This CDR3 region has 16 residues. V was shortened by 1 base and J by 2 bases, with 16 bases between the two germline ends. The V gene's germline CDR1 is SGHNT and CDR2 YYREEE (reference sequence). CDR3 sequence: CASSLYQQGGTYEQYF. Written as DNA, the CDR3 is TGTGCCAGCAGCTTGTACCAACAGGGGGGGACCTACGAGCAGTACTTC. Full variable domain (rest looked up from reference TRBV5-4 and TRBJ2-7): ETGVTQSPTHLIKTRGQQVTLRCSSQSGHNTVSWYQQALGQGPQFIFQYYREEENGRGNFPPRFSGLQFPNYSSELNVNALELDDSALYLCASSLYQQGGTYEQYFGPGTRLTVT.

This clonotype appeared a few times. The chain uses TRBV7-6 and TRBJ1-1; D not resolved. Germline V CDR1 and CDR2: SGHVS, FNYEAQ. The CDR3 totals 13 residues. V was clipped by 4 bases and J by 10 bases, with 16 bases between them. This chain's CDR3 is CASSSEGWSTAFF. CDR3 nucleotide sequence: TGTGCCAGCAGCTCGGAGGGATGGTCGACAGCTTTCTTT.

This clonotype was detected many times. The V call is TRBV7-8, the J call TRBJ2-1; tentative D call: TRBD2 (6 bases). Germline V gene lookup returns CDR1 SGHVS and CDR2 FQNEAQ. Trimming stripped 8 bases from V and 9 bases from J, with 14 bases between. CDR3 size: 12 residues. For the CDR3, the DNA is TGTGCCAGCTTGGTCTTGCGGGGTGAGCAGTTCTTC. It encodes CASLVLRGEQFF. Together with reference TRBV7-8 and TRBJ2-1, the CDR3 gives the full variable domain: GAGVSQSPRYKVAKRGQDVALRCDPISGHVSLFWYQQALGQGPEFLTYFQNEAQLDKSGLPSDRFFAERPEGSVSTLKIQRTQQEDSAVYLCASLVLRGEQFFGPGTRLTVL.

The chain links TRBV7-9 to TRBJ2-3; a possible D gene is TRBD2 (7 bases). V gave up 5 bases and J gave up 7 bases, with 22 bases separating them. The CDR3 runs to 16 residues. CDR1 and CDR2 (germline): SEHNR, FQNEAQ (reference sequence). CDR3 loop: CASSPGGPVGMHTQYF. The CDR3 DNA sequence: TGTGCCAGCAGCCCGGGGGGCCCCGTTGGCATGCATACGCAGTATTTT.

This clonotype came up many times. V gene TRBV29-1 combines with J gene TRBJ2-7; D possibly corresponds to TRBD1 (5 bases). The CDR3 has 14 amino acids. Germline V gene sequence: CDR1 SQVTM, CDR2 ANQGSEA. V lost 7 bases to trimming and J lost 0 bases, with 16 bases between them. The CDR3 spells CSALPPDSSYEQYF. The CDR3 DNA follows: TGCAGCGCGCTCCCTCCTGACAGCTCCTACGAGCAGTACTTC.

This clonotype showed up many times. The rearrangement links TRBV12-3 or TRBV12-4 to TRBJ2-2; weak D call: TRBD1 (5 bases). V lost 7 bases and J lost 3, with 12 bases in between. This CDR3 has 14 residues. CDR3 coding DNA: TGTGCCAGCACGAGAGACAGCGACACCGGGGAGCTGTTTTTT. Translated, it gives CASTRDSDTGELFF.

This rearrangement joins TRBV27 to TRBJ2-4; no definite D call. The germline V gene has CDR1 MNHEY and CDR2 SMNVEV (reference sequence). V lost 5 bases and J 0 bases, leaving 20 bases between the germline ends. The CDR3 extends over 18 amino acids. Here the CDR3 DNA reads TGTGCCAGCAGTCCCTGGGTCGGTAAATTACTAGCCAAAAACATTCAGTACTTC. The encoded protein is CASSPWVGKLLAKNIQYF.

In its sample, this clonotype was seen many times. The chain is built from TRBV28 and TRBJ2-7; D call uncertain. The length of the CDR3 is 15 residues. The germline CDR1 and CDR2 sequences are MDHEN and SYDVKM. Between the trimmed V and J ends, which lost 1 base and 1 base, there was a span of 11 bases. The CDR3 is CASSLLTSRSYEQYF. The DNA for the CDR3 is TGTGCCAGCAGTTTATTGACCTCTAGATCCTACGAGCAGTACTTC.

The sample holds many counts of this clonotype. The chain employs TRBV24-1 and TRBJ2-1, with D possibly TRBD2 on 6 matching bases. The ends were cut back, 3 bases at V and 2 bases at J, with 10 bases in the middle. CDR3 length: 15 amino acids. CDR1 is KGHDR, CDR2 SFDVKD, per germline. CDR3 nucleotides: TGTGCCACCAGTGATGGGCGGGGCCCCTACAATGAGCAGTTCTTC. This codes for CATSDGRGPYNEQFF.

This clonotype was detected many times. The chain recombines TRBV2 with TRBJ2-3; 7 bases align to TRBD2. The CDR3 has 15 amino acids. Looked up from germline, CDR1 is SNHLY and CDR2 is FYNNEI. The trim removed 4 bases at V and 4 bases at J, leaving 8 bases unmatched. In DNA, the CDR3 is TGTGCCAGCAGTGTTGGCCTAGCGGTTTCAGATACGCAGTATTTT. Its translation is CASSVGLAVSDTQYF.

This clonotype was counted ten times or more. This chain uses TRBV29-1 with TRBJ2-3; the match to TRBD1 covers 9 bases. CDR1 SQVTM and CDR2 ANQGSEA come from the germline V gene. CDR3 size: 14 residues. The J segment lost 3 bases and the V segment lost 1 base, leaving 2 bases of the junction unmatched. The CDR3 DNA sequence: TGCAGCGTTGAAGGGACAGGGGTGACAGATACGCAGTATTTT. This gives the protein CSVEGTGVTDTQYF.

This clonotype has at least ten counts. The CDR3 DNA reads TGTGCTAGTGGTTCCGGGACAGCCTACGAGCAGTACTTC. This codes for CASGSGTAYEQYF. The rearrangement uses TRBV12-5 and TRBJ2-7; 7 positions match TRBD1. In germline, CDR1 is LGHNT, CDR2 FRNRAP. CDR3 length: 13 residues. Germline trimming cut 4 bases from V and 2 bases from J; bases unmatched to any gene: 2.

The chain combines TRBV20-1 with TRBJ2-4, with D unclear. CDR1 is DFQATT, CDR2 SNEGSKA, per germline (reference sequence). The CDR3 runs 14 residues. Trimming stripped 3 bases from V and 0 bases from J, with 9 bases between. The CDR3 DNA is TGCAGTGCTAGGAGCATGGTAGCCAAAAACATTCAGTACTTC. It specifies CSARSMVAKNIQYF.

Concerning this clonotype: Possible read error: a much larger clone is one base away. The V gene is TRBV7-2, the J gene TRBJ2-5; 8 bases map to TRBD2. The germline gives CDR1 SGHTA, CDR2 FQGNSA. This CDR3 spans 16 amino acids. In nucleotides, the CDR3 is TGTGGCAGCAGCTTAGAATCCGGGAGGGCCAAAGAGACCCAGTACTTC. Encoded protein: CGSSLESGRAKETQYF. Based on the CDR3 plus reference TRBV7-2 and TRBJ2-5, the full variable domain is GAGVSQSPSNKVTEKGKDVELRCDPISGHTALYWYRQSLGQGLEFLIYFQGNSAPDKSGLPSDRFSAERTGGSVSTLTIQRTQQEDSAVYLCGSSLESGRAKETQYFGPGTRLLVL.

Ten or more counts support this clonotype. V usage is TRBV27 and J usage is TRBJ2-1; D perhaps matches TRBD1 (5 bases). The V and J ends lost 6 bases and 5 bases respectively, with 8 bases between them. In germline, CDR1 is MNHEY, CDR2 SMNVEV (reference sequence). This CDR3 spans 12 amino acids. Here the CDR3 reads CASRTVNNEQFF. The CDR3 coding sequence is TGTGCCAGCAGGACAGTGAACAATGAGCAGTTCTTC.

As regards this clonotype: This may come from a read error, since a much larger clone is one base off. The rearrangement uses TRBV12-3 or TRBV12-4 and TRBJ2-7, with TRBD2 matching 8 bases. There are 16 residues in the CDR3. The CDR3 sequence: CASSPPRAGVSYGQYF. The CDR3 bases are TGTGCCAGCAGTCCCCCCCGAGCGGGAGTAAGTTACGGGCAGTACTTC.

This clonotype was counted ten times or more. The CDR3 DNA sequence: TGTGCCAGTAGTTCTTCTTTTTTCAGATCTAATGAAAAACTGTTTTTT. This sequence encodes CASSSSFFRSNEKLFF. This rearrangement joins TRBV19 to TRBJ1-4; D ambiguous. Per the germline V gene, CDR1 is LNHDA and CDR2 is SQIVND (reference sequence). This CDR3 region has 16 residues. V shed 5 bases and J shed 3 bases, with 16 bases lying between them.

This clonotype has more than one count but fewer than ten. The V and J genes are TRBV5-1 and TRBJ2-1; TRBD2 aligns across 9 bases. V gave up 2 bases and J gave up 8 bases; unmatched junction bases: 8. The CDR3 covers 15 residues. Germline CDR1 is SGHRS and CDR2 is YFSETQ. The DNA for the CDR3 is TGCGCCAGCAGCTTCTATATAGCGGGAGTCCATGAGCAGTTCTTC. Residues: CASSFYIAGVHEQFF.

This clonotype was seen many times. V gene TRBV2 combines with J gene TRBJ2-1; 15 bases are shared with TRBD2. In germline, CDR1 is SNHLY, CDR2 FYNNEI. The CDR3 has 19 amino acids. Trimming at V came to 9 bases and at J to 2 bases, leaving 14 bases not matched to a gene. Here the CDR3 reads CARGGTSGRPPPAYNEQFF. Here the CDR3 DNA reads TGTGCCAGAGGTGGGACTAGCGGGAGGCCCCCCCCTGCCTACAATGAGCAGTTCTTC. Drawing the rest from reference TRBV2 and TRBJ2-1, the complete variable domain is EPEVTQTPSHQVTQMGQEVILRCVPISNHLYFYWYRQILGQKVEFLVSFYNNEISEKSEIFDDQFSVERPDGSNFTLKIRSTKLEDSAMYFCARGGTSGRPPPAYNEQFFGPGTRLTVL.

Ten or more counts support this clonotype. This chain joins TRBV20-1 and TRBJ1-2, with a tentative D call TRBD1 (5 bases). The CDR3 is 14 residues long. V gave up 4 bases and J gave up 8 bases, with 20 bases separating them. CDR1 and CDR2 (germline): DFQATT, SNEGSKA (reference sequence). In DNA form, the CDR3 reads TGCAGTGCTACAGGGAGTAGGGTAGTTGAGGGCTACACCTTC. Its protein product is CSATGSRVVEGYTF.

Many counts were recorded for this clonotype. The rearrangement joins TRBV29-1 to TRBJ2-7; D is possibly TRBD2 (6 bases). Germline CDR1 is SQVTM and CDR2 is ANQGSEA. The ends were cut back, 4 bases at V and 1 base at J, with 8 bases in the middle. The CDR3 covers 12 residues. CDR3 sequence reads: CSVGDSSYEQYF. CDR3 bases: TGCAGCGTTGGGGACTCGTCCTACGAGCAGTACTTC.